The rows below give T cell receptor beta chains drawn from one sample of a study of blood T cell repertoires in COVID-19. Profiled with immunoSEQ multiplex PCR; TCRdb holds only in-frame clones, not every one. The sample shows over 50,000 clones, 80% to 90% of them seen only once. Sample: peripheral blood. The receptors were sampled from a man aged 45-65 years with active COVID-19. Each CDR3 is given with its conserved first and last residue. A D gene is named only where the DNA matches it firmly. Not every row has a clone size; where given, it reads once, few, many or a size class.

TRBV5-6,TRBD1,TRBJ1-3,.,TGTGCCAGCAGAGAGTACAGGGGGATTTTAGGAAACACCATATATTTT,CASREYRGILGNTIYF
TRBV7-2,TRBD1,TRBJ2-1,once,TGTGCCAGCAGCCTCAGGACAGGGCTCTACAATGAGCAGTTCTTC,CASSLRTGLYNEQFF
TRBV27,TRBD1,TRBJ1-2,.,TGTGCCAGCAGTTTATACCCCAGGGGGCGAGGCTACACCTTC,CASSLYPRGRGYTF
TRBV27,.,TRBJ2-7,.,TGTGCCAGCAGTTTGGGCCACGAGCAGTACTTC,CASSLGHEQYF
TRBV7-2,.,TRBJ2-2,.,TGTGCCAGCAGCCGGATGGGACTCCGGACCGGGGAGCTGTTTTTT,CASSRMGLRTGELFF
TRBV2,.,TRBJ2-1,.,TGTGCCAGCAGTGAGGGCGGGGCAGAGAGTGAGCAGTTCTTC,CASSEGGAESEQFF
TRBV7-9,.,TRBJ2-6,.,TGTGCCAGCAGCTTAGGGGGGCCAGCCCTTTTCGCCAACGTCCTGACTTTC,CASSLGGPALFANVLTF
TRBV6-5,TRBD1,TRBJ1-1,once,TGTGCCAGCAGTCGACAGGGGGGGACTGAAGCTTTCTTT,CASSRQGGTEAFF
TRBV11-2,.,TRBJ2-1,.,TGTGCCAGCAGCTTATCGTTACTGAGCTACAATGAGCAGTTCTTC,CASSLSLLSYNEQFF
TRBV24-1,.,TRBJ1-6,once,TGTGCCACCAGTGAAGGTCAGGGGAATTCACCCCTCCACTTT,CATSEGQGNSPLHF
TRBV6-5,.,TRBJ2-1,.,TGTGCCAGCAGTTACTCGGTAGGGGAGGGGGACAATGAGCAGTTCTTC,CASSYSVGEGDNEQFF
TRBV14,.,TRBJ1-3,.,TGTGCCAGCAGCCAAGCGGGTGCCACCATATATTTT,CASSQAGATIYF
TRBV4-2,.,TRBJ1-2,.,TGTGCCAGCAGCCAAGAGGGACAAATAAGCTATGGCTACACCTTC,CASSQEGQISYGYTF
TRBV4-1,TRBD1,TRBJ1-1,few,TGCGCCAGCAGCCAAGAGACAGGGCGGACTGAAGCTTTCTTT,CASSQETGRTEAFF
TRBV5-1,.,TRBJ1-2,once,TGCGCCAGCAGCTTGTTGGCCGGAGAGAACTATGGCTACACCTTC,CASSLLAGENYGYTF
TRBV19,TRBD1,TRBJ2-4,.,TGTGCCAGTAGTCGGACAGGGGAAAACATTCAGTACTTC,CASSRTGENIQYF
TRBV7-9,.,TRBJ2-1,.,TGTGCCAGCAGCCCCCCCCTCTCCAATGAGCAGTTCTTC,CASSPPLSNEQFF
TRBV9,TRBD1,TRBJ2-3,.,TGTGCCAGCAGCGTATCAGGGGGCGGTGGAGATACGCAGTATTTT,CASSVSGGGGDTQYF
TRBV9,.,TRBJ1-1,few,TGTGCCAGCAGCGTAACCTCAGGGAACACTGAAGCTTTCTTT,CASSVTSGNTEAFF
TRBV28,.,TRBJ1-4,.,TGTGCCAGCAGCGAACAGGGACTAAATGAAAAACTGTTTTTT,CASSEQGLNEKLFF
TRBV7-2,TRBD2,TRBJ2-3,.,TGTGCCAGCAGCTCCCCCCCGACTAGCGGGGGGGCAGGTACGCAGTATTTT,CASSSPPTSGGAGTQYF
TRBV6-5,.,TRBJ1-2,.,TGTGCCAGCACCCGACCGGGAGGAGGCTATGGCTACACCTTC,CASTRPGGGYGYTF
TRBV7-2,TRBD1,TRBJ1-1,.,TGTGCCAGCTCAATGACAGGGGGCACTGAAGCTTTCTTT,CASSMTGGTEAFF
TRBV7-6,TRBD2,TRBJ2-1,.,TGTGCCAGCAGCGGAGGGACTAGCGGACGTTACAATGAGCAGTTCTTC,CASSGGTSGRYNEQFF
TRBV3-1/TRBV3-2,.,TRBJ2-3,.,TGTGCCAGCAGCCAAGGGACAGGCACAGATACGCAGTATTTT,CASSQGTGTDTQYF
TRBV24-1,.,TRBJ2-2,once,TGTGCCTCCAGCAATAGTCCAGGGACCGGGGAGCTGTTTTTT,CASSNSPGTGELFF
TRBV7-3,.,TRBJ2-2,.,TGTGCCAGCAGCTTAAATAGCCCCAGTAACACCGGGGAGCTGTTTTTT,CASSLNSPSNTGELFF
TRBV2,TRBD1,TRBJ2-7,.,TGTGCCAGCAGTGGGACAGGGTCCTACGAGCAGTACTTC,CASSGTGSYEQYF
TRBV5-4,.,TRBJ1-6,medium-sized,TGTGCCAGCAGCTTTTCAGGGGTGAATTCACCCCTCCACTTT,CASSFSGVNSPLHF
TRBV9,.,TRBJ1-1,.,TGTGCCAGCAGCGTAGGGCAGGGAGGATACACTGAAGCTTTCTTT,CASSVGQGGYTEAFF
TRBV19,TRBD2,TRBJ2-1,.,TGTGCCAGTAGTTGGCGACTAGCGGGACCCAATGAGCAGTTCTTC,CASSWRLAGPNEQFF
TRBV28,.,TRBJ1-2,.,TGTGCCAGCAGGCGGGTAGCTTCCTATGGCTACACCTTC,CASRRVASYGYTF
TRBV9,.,TRBJ2-7,once,TGTGCCAGCAGCGTAGCCGATGAGAACTACGAGCAGTACTTC,CASSVADENYEQYF
TRBV9,.,TRBJ1-1,.,TGTGCCAGCAGCCCTAGACCGGGGGATTCGAACACTGAAGCTTTCTTT,CASSPRPGDSNTEAFF
TRBV14,.,TRBJ1-5,.,TGTGCCAGCAGCCAAGATCGGAATCAGCCCCAGCATTTT,CASSQDRNQPQHF
TRBV2,TRBD1,TRBJ2-1,.,TGTGCCAGCAGTAGACAGGGTCTGGAGCAGTTCTTC,CASSRQGLEQFF
TRBV7-7,.,TRBJ1-1,.,TGTGCTAGCAGCTTGGGAGCTGGGACTGAAGCTTTCTTT,CASSLGAGTEAFF
TRBV11-2,.,TRBJ2-1,once,TGTGCCAGCAGCCCCTTAGGGAGCGTTGAGCAGTTCTTC,CASSPLGSVEQFF
TRBV6-2/TRBV6-3,TRBD2,TRBJ2-2,.,TGTGCCAGCAGTTACGACCCGTTGGGACTAGCGGGGGGGCCTATCACCGGGGAGCTGTTTTTT,CASSYDPLGLAGGPITGELFF